This is a list of T cell receptor beta chains from one sample in a study of CD8+ T cells in alopecia areata. TCRdb's copy holds only in-frame clones and misses some; the assay was immunoSEQ multiplex PCR. The table shows 190,000 or so clones, with around 60% occurring only once. The material sequenced was CD4+ T cells sorted from blood, taken at week 4, from a patient treated with tofacitinib. These receptors were collected from a human donor with alopecia areata. Each CDR3 is given with its conserved first and last residue. The D gene is left open where the match is weak. A clone size is listed for some rows: how often the clone was seen (once, few, many), or a class if it is expanded.

d_gene	abundance	v_gene	j_gene	CDR3aa	CDR3nt
.	.	TRBV28	TRBJ2-1	CASSRAGYEQFF	TGTGCCAGCAGCCGGGCGGGTTATGAGCAGTTCTTC
.	.	TRBV5-4	TRBJ2-3	CASSPETYHTDTQYF	TGTGCCAGCAGCCCCGAAACCTACCACACAGATACGCAGTATTTT
.	few	TRBV7-9	TRBJ1-1	CASSGWTGVTEAFF	TGTGCCAGCAGCGGATGGACCGGGGTGACTGAAGCTTTCTTT
TRBD1	few	TRBV29-1	TRBJ2-5	CSVVAGTGFGETQYF	TGCAGCGTTGTGGCCGGGACAGGGTTTGGAGAGACCCAGTACTTC
TRBD1	.	TRBV5-4	TRBJ1-2	CASSRDRGPAHGYTF	TGTGCCAGCAGCCGGGACAGGGGCCCTGCGCATGGCTACACCTTC
.	.	TRBV27	TRBJ1-1	CASSFGGASTEAFF	TGTGCCAGCAGTTTTGGAGGGGCTAGCACTGAAGCTTTCTTT
.	.	TRBV2	TRBJ2-1	CASTERGPYNEQFF	TGTGCCAGCACTGAAAGGGGCCCGTACAATGAGCAGTTCTTC
TRBD2	.	TRBV30	TRBJ2-3	CAWSVGGGSTDTQYF	TGTGCCTGGAGTGTAGGCGGGGGAAGCACAGATACGCAGTATTTT
.	few	TRBV15	TRBJ2-3	CATSKLTDGTQYF	TGTGCCACCAGCAAACTGACAGACGGTACGCAGTATTTT
TRBD1	few	TRBV29-1	TRBJ2-5	CSVEGAGGVETQYF	TGCAGCGTGGAGGGGGCAGGGGGCGTAGAGACCCAGTACTTC
.	few	TRBV29-1	TRBJ1-5	CSVARDTNQPQHF	TGCAGCGTCGCCCGGGACACAAATCAGCCCCAGCATTTT
TRBD1	.	TRBV30	TRBJ1-2	CAWTKDRGSYGYTF	TGTGCCTGGACCAAGGACAGGGGGAGCTATGGCTACACCTTC
TRBD1	many	TRBV6-4	TRBJ2-3	CASSELLGQGADTQYF	TGTGCCAGCAGTGAACTCCTTGGACAGGGGGCAGATACGCAGTATTTT
.	few	TRBV18	TRBJ2-6	CASSPQHLVTGANVLTF	TGTGCCAGCTCACCCCAACACCTGGTGACTGGGGCCAACGTCCTGACTTTC
.	.	TRBV6-1	TRBJ1-2	CASTRGDTNYGYTF	TGTGCCAGCACCAGGGGAGATACTAACTATGGCTACACCTTC
TRBD1	.	TRBV4-3	TRBJ1-1	CASSQDRQGGTEAFF	TGCGCCAGCAGCCAAGATCGGCAGGGGGGGACCGAAGCTTTCTTT
.	.	TRBV29-1	TRBJ2-5	CSVEDVGTQYF	TGCAGCGTTGAAGATGTTGGGACCCAGTACTTC
.	few	TRBV23-1	TRBJ2-7	CASSQHTRDISYEQYF	TGCGCCAGCAGTCAACACACCCGGGACATTTCCTACGAGCAGTACTTC
TRBD1	few	TRBV6-1	TRBJ1-2	CASSDRDRGGYTF	TGTGCCAGCAGTGACCGGGACAGAGGAGGCTACACCTTC
.	.	TRBV5-1	TRBJ2-1	CASSLSTYNEQFF	TGCGCCAGCAGCTTGTCCACCTACAATGAGCAGTTCTTC
.	.	TRBV4-1	TRBJ1-3	CASSQGRQRSGNTIYF	TGCGCCAGCAGCCAGGGACGACAGCGCTCTGGAAACACCATATATTTT
TRBD2	.	TRBV5-1	TRBJ2-5	CASSPGLAVQETQYF	TGCGCCAGCAGCCCGGGACTAGCGGTACAAGAGACCCAGTACTTC
.	few	TRBV2	TRBJ2-4	CASPTVGGSIQYF	TGTGCCAGCCCTACCGTAGGGGGGAGCATTCAGTACTTC
TRBD2	.	TRBV6-5	TRBJ2-5	CASSSVSGAETQYF	TGTGCCAGCAGTTCGGTTAGCGGGGCAGAGACCCAGTACTTC
TRBD1	.	TRBV4-1	TRBJ2-7	CASSQGQGSYEQYF	TGCGCCAGCAGCCAGGGACAGGGAAGCTACGAGCAGTACTTC
.	once	TRBV30	TRBJ2-7	CAWSKGPSGYEQYF	TGTGCCTGGAGTAAGGGGCCCTCGGGATACGAGCAGTACTTC
TRBD1	.	TRBV6-5	TRBJ1-1	CASTNPGGSKAFF	TGTGCCAGCACGAATCCAGGGGGCTCTAAAGCTTTCTTT
.	once	TRBV7-9	TRBJ2-5	CASSSFRRARETQYF	TGTGCCAGCAGCTCATTCCGGCGGGCTCGGGAGACCCAGTACTTC
.	few	TRBV29-1	TRBJ1-1	CSAAAVLGNTEAFF	TGCAGCGCTGCCGCAGTCTTGGGGAACACTGAAGCTTTCTTT
.	.	TRBV14	TRBJ2-3	CASARAAIPDTQYF	TGTGCCAGCGCCCGGGCAGCGATTCCAGATACGCAGTATTTT
TRBD2	.	TRBV6-6	TRBJ2-2	CASRPSGGRNTGELFF	TGTGCCAGCAGGCCTAGCGGGGGGCGGAACACCGGGGAGCTGTTTTTT
.	.	TRBV4-1	TRBJ1-2	CAIPSHGYTF	TGCGCCATCCCTTCCCACGGCTACACCTTC
.	.	TRBV5-6	TRBJ2-7	CASSLGLGYEQYF	TGTGCCAGCAGCTTGGGGCTAGGGTACGAGCAGTACTTC
.	few	TRBV29-1	TRBJ2-5	CSVGGGGPGTQYF	TGCAGCGTTGGGGGCGGGGGCCCAGGGACCCAGTACTTC
TRBD1	.	TRBV5-1	TRBJ2-2	CASSLEAGQGGSGELFF	TGCGCCAGCAGCTTGGAAGCGGGACAGGGAGGCAGCGGGGAGCTGTTTTTT
TRBD1	few	TRBV29-1	TRBJ1-5	CSVWDRDGQPQHF	TGCAGCGTTTGGGACAGGGATGGACAGCCCCAGCATTTT
TRBD2	.	TRBV5-4	TRBJ2-5	CASSRRGTSGEQGTQYF	TGTGCCAGCAGCCGCCGCGGGACTAGCGGGGAACAAGGGACCCAGTACTTC
TRBD1	.	TRBV5-4	TRBJ1-2	CASHPPGQGELGYTF	TGTGCCAGCCACCCCCCGGGACAGGGGGAGTTGGGCTACACCTTC
.	.	TRBV29-1	TRBJ1-5	CSVVEGNQPQHF	TGCAGCGTTGTCGAAGGAAATCAGCCCCAGCATTTT
.	.	TRBV30	TRBJ2-5	CAWSVRRGGETQYF	TGTGCCTGGAGTGTACGTCGTGGGGGAGAGACCCAGTACTTC
TRBD1	.	TRBV29-1	TRBJ2-5	CSAALGGVGRETQYF	TGCAGCGCCGCCTTAGGGGGCGTTGGGCGGGAGACCCAGTACTTC
TRBD1	.	TRBV7-7	TRBJ2-1	CASSLRDRPYNEQFF	TGTGCTAGCAGCTTAAGGGACAGGCCCTACAATGAGCAGTTCTTC